A selection of T cell receptor beta chains follows, all from one sample in a study of T cell changes during pregnancy in multiple sclerosis. Assay used: immunoSEQ multiplex PCR; TCRdb lists only in-frame clones, some missing. This sample carries about 39,000 clones, about 85% of them seen once, and the ten largest clones take 0.55% to 0.75%. Sequencing used CD4+ T cells from peripheral blood mononuclear cells, obtained before pregnancy. The receptors here all came from a female donor with multiple sclerosis, enrolled in a pregnancy study. Both conserved end residues are part of each CDR3. The order of the fields is clone size, J gene, V gene, CDR3 length, D gene, CDR3 protein, CDR3 DNA. D genes are given only for firm matches. Clone sizes are given selectively: once, few, many, or a class where the clone is expanded.

>-|TRBJ1-3|TRBV19|14|-
CASSMGVSGNTIYF
TGTGCCAGTAGTATGGGCGTCTCTGGAAACACCATATATTTT
>-|TRBJ2-5|TRBV15|16|-
CATSRQHPRVQETQYF
TGTGCCACCAGCAGACAACACCCGCGGGTCCAAGAGACCCAGTACTTC
>-|TRBJ1-1|TRBV10-3|17|TRBD1
CAISGSLGDRMNTEAFF
TGTGCCATCAGTGGGTCCCTAGGGGACAGAATGAACACTGAAGCTTTCTTT
>-|TRBJ2-3|TRBV7-3|14|TRBD1
CASSPDRDTDTQYF
TGTGCCAGCAGCCCCGACAGGGACACAGATACGCAGTATTTT
>-|TRBJ1-6|TRBV7-2|17|-
CASSLGPSRNQNSPLHF
TGTGCCAGCAGCTTAGGACCGTCCAGGAATCAAAATTCACCCCTCCACTTT
>-|TRBJ1-1|TRBV6-1|14|-
CASNSQGMNTEAFF
TGTGCCAGCAACAGTCAGGGTATGAACACTGAAGCTTTCTTT
>few|TRBJ2-5|TRBV30|14|-
CAWSGINLGETQYF
TGTGCCTGGAGTGGCATTAATCTAGGAGAGACCCAGTACTTC
>-|TRBJ2-5|TRBV25-1|15|TRBD2
CASSPTTSSMETQYF
TGTGCCAGCAGTCCAACGACTAGCTCGATGGAGACCCAGTACTTC
>once|TRBJ1-4|TRBV19|15|-
CASSSQQGRGEKLFF
TGTGCCAGTAGTTCCCAACAGGGCCGCGGTGAAAAACTGTTTTTT
>few|TRBJ1-1|TRBV6-5|14|TRBD1
CASRADRSRTEAFF
TGTGCCAGCAGAGCGGACAGGTCGCGGACTGAAGCTTTCTTT
>-|TRBJ1-3|TRBV27|14|-
CASSRVGSGNTIYF
TGTGCCAGCAGTCGCGTCGGCTCTGGAAACACCATATATTTT
>once|TRBJ1-5|TRBV7-2|14|TRBD1
CASSFGQGAQPQHF
TGTGCCAGCAGCTTCGGACAGGGGGCTCAGCCCCAGCATTTT
>-|TRBJ2-7|TRBV30|13|TRBD1
CAWDGTGTYEQYF
TGTGCCTGGGACGGGACAGGGACCTACGAGCAGTACTTC
>many|TRBJ1-1|TRBV7-3|15|-
CASSSWASGNTEAFF
TGTGCCAGCAGTTCTTGGGCCTCCGGGAACACTGAAGCTTTCTTT
>-|TRBJ2-7|TRBV5-1|13|-
CASSADNSYEQYF
TGCGCCAGCAGCGCCGACAACTCCTACGAGCAGTACTTC
>-|TRBJ1-2|TRBV30|10|-
CAWSVEGYTF
TGTGCCTGGAGTGTGGAGGGCTACACCTTC
>-|TRBJ2-1|TRBV6-4|13|-
CASKADSYNEQFF
TGTGCCAGCAAAGCGGACTCCTACAATGAGCAGTTCTTC
>-|TRBJ1-1|TRBV6-5|14|TRBD1
CASSAQGAQTEAFF
TGTGCCAGCAGTGCACAGGGGGCGCAAACTGAAGCTTTCTTT
>-|TRBJ1-5|TRBV19|16|-
CASSMMRGSGNQPQHF
TGTGCCAGTAGTATGATGAGAGGGTCGGGCAATCAGCCCCAGCATTTT
>-|TRBJ2-5|TRBV9|16|-
CASSVGGASGPETQYF
TGTGCCAGCAGCGTAGGAGGAGCGTCAGGGCCAGAGACCCAGTACTTC
>-|TRBJ1-2|TRBV5-1|15|-
CASSFSGQPNYGYTF
TGCGCCAGCAGCTTTAGTGGACAGCCGAACTATGGCTACACCTTC
>-|TRBJ1-1|TRBV19|15|TRBD1
CASKSRTGGNTEAFF
TGTGCCAGCAAAAGTAGGACAGGGGGCAACACTGAAGCTTTCTTT
>-|TRBJ1-1|TRBV19|13|-
CASTQGQRTEAFF
TGTGCCAGTACCCAAGGACAGCGCACTGAAGCTTTCTTT
>-|TRBJ2-1|TRBV5-6|13|-
CASSPYFSNEQFF
TGTGCCAGCAGCCCGTATTTTAGCAATGAGCAGTTCTTC
>-|TRBJ1-2|TRBV6-5|13|TRBD1
CASSRDSNYGYTF
TGTGCCAGCAGTAGGGACAGTAACTATGGCTACACCTTC
>-|TRBJ2-6|TRBV27|17|-
CASSSWAPLSGANVLTF
TGTGCCAGCAGTTCTTGGGCCCCCCTCTCTGGGGCCAACGTCCTGACTTTC
>-|TRBJ2-2|TRBV7-3|15|TRBD1
CASSRQGANTGELFF
TGTGCCAGCAGTCGACAGGGAGCGAACACCGGGGAGCTGTTTTTT
>-|TRBJ1-2|TRBV6-5|15|TRBD1
CASSLGPRGPGGYTF
TGTGCCAGCAGTTTAGGGCCCAGGGGGCCTGGAGGCTACACCTTC
>-|TRBJ1-1|TRBV6-1|14|-
CASSEESWSTEAFF
TGTGCCAGCAGTGAAGAATCCTGGAGCACTGAAGCTTTCTTT
>-|TRBJ1-1|TRBV7-9|14|TRBD1
CASSRDRERAEAFF
TGTGCCAGCAGCCGCGACAGGGAAAGAGCGGAAGCTTTCTTT
>-|TRBJ2-7|TRBV6-5|14|-
CASSYDGGFGEQYF
TGTGCCAGCAGTTATGACGGAGGTTTTGGCGAGCAGTACTTC
>-|TRBJ2-7|TRBV5-1|15|-
CASRQGTTSSYEQYF
TGCGCCAGCAGACAAGGGACAACGAGCTCCTACGAGCAGTACTTC
>-|TRBJ2-7|TRBV14|12|-
CASSRGPYEQYF
TGTGCCAGCAGCCGCGGCCCCTACGAGCAGTACTTC
>-|TRBJ1-2|TRBV6-5|14|TRBD1
CASSYLSGGYGYTF
TGTGCCAGCAGTTACTTATCAGGGGGCTATGGCTACACCTTC
>-|TRBJ1-1|TRBV9|18|TRBD1
CATEGGGQGARRDTEAFF
TGTGCCACCGAGGGGGGGGGACAGGGGGCCCGAAGGGACACTGAAGCTTTCTTT
>-|TRBJ2-1|TRBV2|13|-
CASSPGAYNEQFF
TGTGCCAGCTCGCCAGGGGCCTACAATGAGCAGTTCTTC
>-|TRBJ2-3|TRBV10-3|20|TRBD2
CAISESKVTRLAATPDTQYF
TGTGCCATCAGTGAGTCGAAGGTGACGCGACTAGCGGCTACCCCAGATACGCAGTATTTT
>-|TRBJ2-6|TRBV6-1|14|-
CASSQASGANVLTF
TGTGCCAGCAGTCAGGCCTCTGGGGCCAACGTCCTGACTTTC
>-|TRBJ1-1|TRBV6-6|15|-
CASDPSRGLNTEAFF
TGTGCCAGCGACCCCTCCCGCGGATTGAACACTGAAGCTTTCTTT
>once|TRBJ2-7|TRBV12-5|16|TRBD1
CASGRDRGGFSYEQYF
TGTGCTAGTGGTCGGGACAGGGGTGGATTCTCCTACGAGCAGTACTTC
>once|TRBJ1-5|TRBV6-1|15|TRBD1
CASSMGQGGAQPQHF
TGTGCCAGCAGCATGGGACAGGGGGGAGCGCAGCCCCAGCATTTT
>-|TRBJ2-2|TRBV18|16|TRBD1
CASSSGQGLYTGELFF
TGTGCCAGCTCAAGCGGACAGGGACTTTACACCGGGGAGCTGTTTTTT
>-|TRBJ2-3|TRBV30|15|TRBD2
CAWSGAGGLTDTQYF
TGTGCCTGGAGTGGAGCGGGGGGTCTCACAGATACGCAGTATTTT
>-|TRBJ2-1|TRBV5-1|15|-
CASSLSPGSYNEQFF
TGCGCCAGCAGCTTGTCGCCCGGTTCCTACAATGAGCAGTTCTTC
>-|TRBJ1-4|TRBV9|13|-
CASAEGSNEKLFF
TGTGCCAGCGCCGAGGGATCTAATGAAAAACTGTTTTTT
>-|TRBJ2-1|TRBV7-2|16|TRBD2
CASTLTSGATIGEQFF
TGTGCCAGCACCCTGACTAGCGGGGCCACAATTGGGGAGCAGTTCTTC
>-|TRBJ1-5|TRBV9|16|-
CASSVEGREGIQPQHF
TGTGCCAGCAGCGTAGAGGGCAGGGAAGGGATTCAGCCCCAGCATTTT
>-|TRBJ1-2|TRBV30|12|-
CAWSIQGGGYTF
TGTGCCTGGAGTATTCAGGGAGGAGGCTACACCTTC
>-|TRBJ2-5|TRBV6-1|15|TRBD1
CASSKALQGWETQYF
TGTGCCAGCAGTAAAGCCTTACAGGGGTGGGAGACCCAGTACTTC
>-|TRBJ2-1|TRBV9|17|TRBD2
CASSASRLAGGHNEQFF
TGTGCCAGCAGCGCCTCTAGGCTAGCGGGGGGGCACAATGAGCAGTTCTTC
>-|TRBJ2-5|TRBV7-7|14|TRBD1
CASSAQGVKETQYF
TGTGCCAGCAGCGCACAGGGGGTAAAAGAGACCCAGTACTTC
>-|TRBJ1-2|TRBV30|12|-
CAWSVLSLDYTF
TGTGCCTGGAGTGTACTATCTCTGGACTACACCTTC
>-|TRBJ1-5|TRBV27|15|TRBD1
CASSSGQGPSQPQHF
TGTGCCAGCAGTTCTGGACAGGGACCCAGTCAGCCCCAGCATTTT
>-|TRBJ2-2|TRBV4-1|19|TRBD2
CASSQDLFGLAKNTGELFF
TGCGCCAGCAGCCAAGATCTTTTCGGACTAGCCAAGAACACCGGGGAGCTGTTTTTT